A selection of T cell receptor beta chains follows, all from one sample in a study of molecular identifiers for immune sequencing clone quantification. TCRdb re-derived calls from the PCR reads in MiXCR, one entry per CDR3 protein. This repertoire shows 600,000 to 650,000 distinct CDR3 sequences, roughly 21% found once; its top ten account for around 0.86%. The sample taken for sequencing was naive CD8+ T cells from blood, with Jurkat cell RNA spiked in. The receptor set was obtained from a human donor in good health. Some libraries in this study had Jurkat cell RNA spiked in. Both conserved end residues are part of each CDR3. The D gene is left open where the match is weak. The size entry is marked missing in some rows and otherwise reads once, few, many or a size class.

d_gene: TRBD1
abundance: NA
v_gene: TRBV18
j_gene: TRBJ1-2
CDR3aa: CASSPPGTANGYTF
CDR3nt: TGTGCCAGCTCACCACCGGGGACAGCTAATGGCTACACCTTC

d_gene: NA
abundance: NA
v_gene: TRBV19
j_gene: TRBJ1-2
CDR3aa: CASSMETGQGYGYTF
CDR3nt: TGTGCCAGTAGTATGGAGACGGGGCAAGGCTATGGCTACACCTTC

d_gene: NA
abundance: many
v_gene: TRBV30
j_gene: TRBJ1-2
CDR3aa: CAWSVRGDYGYTF
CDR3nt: TGTGCCTGGAGTGTACGGGGCGACTATGGCTACACCTTC

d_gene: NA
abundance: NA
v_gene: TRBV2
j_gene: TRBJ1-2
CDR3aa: CASIYFSYGYTF
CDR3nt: TGTGCCAGCATTTACTTCAGCTATGGCTACACCTTC

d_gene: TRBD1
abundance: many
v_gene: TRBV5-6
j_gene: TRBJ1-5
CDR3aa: CASSDNRGQPQHF
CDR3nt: TGTGCCAGCAGCGATAACAGGGGGCAGCCCCAGCATTTT

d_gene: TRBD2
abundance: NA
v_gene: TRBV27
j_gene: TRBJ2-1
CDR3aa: CASRQSGSRGNEQFF
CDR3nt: TGTGCCAGCAGACAAAGCGGGAGTAGAGGCAATGAGCAGTTCTTC

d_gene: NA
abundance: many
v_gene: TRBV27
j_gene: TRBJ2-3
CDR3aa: CASRSQGGPDTQYF
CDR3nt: TGTGCCAGCAGATCCCAGGGGGGCCCGGATACGCAGTATTTT

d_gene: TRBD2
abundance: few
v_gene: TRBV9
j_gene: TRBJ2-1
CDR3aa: CASTPPGASGSDEQFF
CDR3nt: TGTGCCAGCACCCCCCCTGGGGCTAGCGGGAGCGATGAGCAGTTCTTC

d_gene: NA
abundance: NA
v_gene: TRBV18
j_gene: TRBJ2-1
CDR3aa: CASSPPAAGALNEQFF
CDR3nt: TGTGCCAGCTCACCACCTGCGGCAGGCGCCTTGAATGAGCAGTTCTTC

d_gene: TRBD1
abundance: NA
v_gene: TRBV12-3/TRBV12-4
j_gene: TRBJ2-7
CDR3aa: CASSPEYFGTADYEQYF
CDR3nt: TGTGCCAGCAGTCCCGAGTATTTTGGGACAGCTGACTACGAGCAGTACTTC

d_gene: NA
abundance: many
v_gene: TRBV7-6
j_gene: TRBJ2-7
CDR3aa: CASSGGTHSEQYF
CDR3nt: TGTGCCAGCAGTGGAGGCACGCACTCCGAGCAGTACTTC

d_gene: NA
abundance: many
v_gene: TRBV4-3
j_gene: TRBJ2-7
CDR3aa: CASSQGDNSYEQYF
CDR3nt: TGCGCCAGCAGCCAGGGGGACAACTCCTACGAGCAGTACTTC

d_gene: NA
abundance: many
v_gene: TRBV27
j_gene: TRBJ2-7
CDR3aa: CASSLGPGAEQYF
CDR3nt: TGTGCCAGCAGTCTGGGACCGGGAGCGGAGCAGTACTTC

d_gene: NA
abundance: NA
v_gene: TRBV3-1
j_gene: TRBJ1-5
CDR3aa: CASSQGRGVQPQHF
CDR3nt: TGTGCCAGCAGCCAAGGACGGGGGGTTCAGCCCCAGCATTTT

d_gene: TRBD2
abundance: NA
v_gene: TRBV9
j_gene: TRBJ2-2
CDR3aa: CASSARPSGGIGELFF
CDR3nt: TGTGCCAGCAGCGCCCGCCCTAGCGGGGGGATCGGGGAGCTGTTTTTT

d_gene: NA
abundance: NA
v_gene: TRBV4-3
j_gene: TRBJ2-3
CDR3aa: CASSQASGWAQYF
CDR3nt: TGCGCCAGCAGCCAAGCATCAGGGTGGGCGCAGTATTTT

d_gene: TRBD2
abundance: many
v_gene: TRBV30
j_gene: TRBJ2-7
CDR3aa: CAWTSGASYEQYF
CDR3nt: TGTGCCTGGACTAGCGGAGCCTCCTACGAGCAGTACTTC

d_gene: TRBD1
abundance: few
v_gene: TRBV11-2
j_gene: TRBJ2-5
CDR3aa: CASSNLGQGRQETQYF
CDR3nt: TGTGCCAGCAGCAACCTCGGACAGGGTCGCCAAGAGACCCAGTACTTC

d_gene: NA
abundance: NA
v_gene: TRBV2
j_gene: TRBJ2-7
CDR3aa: CASSVEGTYERYF
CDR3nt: TGTGCCAGCAGTGTTGAAGGGACCTACGAGCGGTACTTC

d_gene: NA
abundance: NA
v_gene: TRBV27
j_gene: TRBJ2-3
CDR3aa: CASCIGRDDTQYF
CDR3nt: TGTGCCAGCTGTATCGGCAGGGACGATACGCAGTATTTT

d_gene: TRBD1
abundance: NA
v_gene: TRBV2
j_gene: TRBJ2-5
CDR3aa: CASTSGQLETQYF
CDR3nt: TGTGCCAGCACCTCGGGACAGTTGGAGACCCAGTACTTC

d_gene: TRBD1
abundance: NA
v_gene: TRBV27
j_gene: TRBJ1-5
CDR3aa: CASRQGQGIQPQHF
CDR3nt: TGTGCCAGCAGACAAGGACAGGGCATTCAGCCCCAGCATTTT

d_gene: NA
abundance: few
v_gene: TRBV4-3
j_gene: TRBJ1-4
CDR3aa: CASSPLQGPTNEKLFF
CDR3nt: TGCGCCAGCAGCCCGTTACAGGGCCCAACTAATGAAAAACTGTTTTTT

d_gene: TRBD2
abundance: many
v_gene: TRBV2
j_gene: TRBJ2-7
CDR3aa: CASTAGGDEQYF
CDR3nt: TGTGCCAGCACCGCGGGGGGTGACGAGCAGTACTTC

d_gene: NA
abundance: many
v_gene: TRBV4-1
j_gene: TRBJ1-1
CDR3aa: CASSQDRVPEAFF
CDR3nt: TGCGCCAGCAGCCAAGATAGGGTCCCTGAAGCTTTCTTT

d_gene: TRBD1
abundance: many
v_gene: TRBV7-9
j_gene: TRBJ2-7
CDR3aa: CASSPPDRDLIEQYF
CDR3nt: TGTGCCAGCAGCCCTCCCGACAGGGATTTGATCGAGCAGTACTTC

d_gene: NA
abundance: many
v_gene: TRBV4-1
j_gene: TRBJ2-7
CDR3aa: CASSPKTQGFEQYF
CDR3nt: TGCGCCAGCAGCCCGAAAACCCAGGGTTTCGAGCAGTACTTC

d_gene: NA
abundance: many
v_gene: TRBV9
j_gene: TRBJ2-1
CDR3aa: CASSVAWDQSSYNEQFF
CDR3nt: TGTGCCAGCAGCGTAGCTTGGGACCAGAGCTCCTACAATGAGCAGTTCTTC

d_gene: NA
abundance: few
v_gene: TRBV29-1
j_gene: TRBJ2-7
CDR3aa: CSATGGDSSYEQYF
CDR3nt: TGCAGCGCCACCGGGGGGGACAGCTCCTACGAGCAGTACTTC

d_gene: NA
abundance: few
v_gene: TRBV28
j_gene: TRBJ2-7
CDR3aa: CASSFKTSYEQYF
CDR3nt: TGTGCCAGCAGTTTCAAAACCTCCTACGAGCAGTACTTC

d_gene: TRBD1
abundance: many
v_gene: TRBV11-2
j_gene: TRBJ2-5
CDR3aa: CASSRAEGALMETQYF
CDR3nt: TGTGCCAGCAGCCGGGCTGAGGGGGCCCTTATGGAGACCCAGTACTTC

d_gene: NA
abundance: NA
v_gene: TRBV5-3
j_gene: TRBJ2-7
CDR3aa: CANSSTYEQYF
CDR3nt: TGTGCCAACAGCTCAACCTACGAGCAGTACTTC

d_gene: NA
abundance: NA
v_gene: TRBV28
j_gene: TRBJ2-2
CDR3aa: CASSLWGIGTGELSF
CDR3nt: NA

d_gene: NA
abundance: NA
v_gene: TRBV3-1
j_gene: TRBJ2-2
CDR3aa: CASSQVRTNTGELFF
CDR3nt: TGTGCCAGCAGCCAAGTCAGGACGAACACCGGGGAGCTGTTTTTT

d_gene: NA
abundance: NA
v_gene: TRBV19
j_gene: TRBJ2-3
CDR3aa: CASSIAGFGFTSTDTQYF
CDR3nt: TGTGCCAGTAGTATAGCGGGCTTCGGATTTACTAGCACAGATACGCAGTATTTT

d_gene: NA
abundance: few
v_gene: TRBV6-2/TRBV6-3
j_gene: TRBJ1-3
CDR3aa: CASSYTGSGNTIYF
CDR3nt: TGTGCCAGCAGTTACACGGGCTCTGGAAACACCATATATTTT

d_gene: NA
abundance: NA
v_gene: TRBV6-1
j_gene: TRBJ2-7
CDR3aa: CASGEVRGLQGNEQYF
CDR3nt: TGTGCCAGCGGCGAGGTTAGGGGACTACAGGGCAACGAGCAGTACTTC

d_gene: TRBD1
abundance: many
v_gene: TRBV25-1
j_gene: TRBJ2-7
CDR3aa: CASRGTASYEQYF
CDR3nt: TGTGCCAGCAGGGGGACAGCCTCCTACGAGCAGTACTTC

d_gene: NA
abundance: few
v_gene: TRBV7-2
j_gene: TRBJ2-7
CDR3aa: CASSFGHDERRYEQYF
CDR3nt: TGTGCCAGCAGCTTCGGACACGACGAGAGACGCTACGAGCAGTACTTC

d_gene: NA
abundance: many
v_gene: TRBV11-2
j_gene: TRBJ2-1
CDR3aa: CASSSTSHNEQFF
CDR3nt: TGTGCCAGCAGCTCGACTAGTCACAATGAGCAGTTCTTC

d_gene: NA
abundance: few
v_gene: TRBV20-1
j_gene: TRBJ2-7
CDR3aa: CSARPPRGGFWYEQYF
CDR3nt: TGCAGTGCTAGACCCCCGAGGGGCGGGTTTTGGTACGAGCAGTACTTC

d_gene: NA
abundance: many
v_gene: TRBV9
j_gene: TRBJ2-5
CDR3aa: CASSVRQGEYQETQYF
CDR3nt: TGTGCCAGCAGCGTACGGCAGGGAGAGTACCAAGAGACCCAGTACTTC

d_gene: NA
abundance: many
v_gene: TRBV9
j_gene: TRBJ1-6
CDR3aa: CASSVESSGQLGSPLHF
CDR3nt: TGTGCCAGCAGCGTAGAAAGTTCGGGGCAGTTAGGTTCACCCCTCCACTTT

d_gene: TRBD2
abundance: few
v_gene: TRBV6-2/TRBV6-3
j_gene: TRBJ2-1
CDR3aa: CASRSQSSGNNEQFF
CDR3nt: TGTGCCAGCAGATCCCAGTCTAGCGGCAACAATGAGCAGTTCTTC

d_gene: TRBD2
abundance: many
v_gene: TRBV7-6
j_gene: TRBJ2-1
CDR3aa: CASSLNFWLAGTYNEQFF
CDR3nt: TGTGCCAGCAGCTTAAACTTTTGGCTAGCGGGGACCTACAATGAGCAGTTCTTC

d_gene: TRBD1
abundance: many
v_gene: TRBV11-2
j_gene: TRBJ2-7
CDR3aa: CASSLIGGTGDWEYF
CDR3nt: TGTGCCAGCAGCTTAATCGGAGGGACAGGGGACTGGGAGTACTTC

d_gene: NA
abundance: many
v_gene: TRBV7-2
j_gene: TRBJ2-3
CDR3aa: CASSLEGGGADTQYF
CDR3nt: TGTGCCAGCAGCTTAGAGGGCGGAGGGGCAGATACGCAGTATTTT

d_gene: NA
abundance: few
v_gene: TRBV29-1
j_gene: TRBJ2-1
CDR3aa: CSDGSSFGSSYNEQFF
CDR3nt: TGCAGCGACGGCAGCAGTTTCGGCAGCTCCTACAATGAGCAGTTCTTC

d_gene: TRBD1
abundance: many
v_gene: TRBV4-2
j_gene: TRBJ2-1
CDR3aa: CASSQDTGTAYNEQFF
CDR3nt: TGTGCCAGCAGCCAAGATACAGGGACAGCATACAATGAGCAGTTCTTC

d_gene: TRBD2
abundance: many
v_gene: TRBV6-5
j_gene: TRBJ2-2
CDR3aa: CASSPPLAGGTGELFF
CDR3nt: TGTGCCAGCAGTCCCCCCCTAGCGGGGGGAACCGGGGAGCTGTTTTTT

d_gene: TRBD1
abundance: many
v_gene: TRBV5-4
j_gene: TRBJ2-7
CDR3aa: CASSAGQGSEQYF
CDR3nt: TGTGCCAGCAGCGCCGGACAGGGGAGCGAGCAGTACTTC

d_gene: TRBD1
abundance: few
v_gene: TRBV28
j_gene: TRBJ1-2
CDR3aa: CASSLRGGAYGYTF
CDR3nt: TGTGCCAGCAGTTTAAGAGGGGGCGCATACGGCTACACCTTC